The T cell receptor beta chain described here comes from a study of shared clonotypes between healthy human individuals. Study summary: Per-donor plates numbered three CD4 naive, three CD4 memory, two CD8 naive and one CD8 memory.

Per germline, CDR1 PRHDT and CDR2 FYEKMQ (reference sequence). This CDR3 region has 14 residues. Trimming pared 0 bases from V and 3 bases from J, leaving 8 bases between. Whole-study results and caveats: Naive subsets usually exceeded memory subsets in estimated richness.

With regard to this clone: Its antigen is not identified.

The sorted-subset replicate PCRs were given 150 to 250 ng DNA, which is 25,000 to 35,000 T cell genomes. Sequenced by immunoSEQ multiplex PCR; TCRdb stores in-frame clones only, minus some. Among roughly 2,000,000 clones listed, less than 95% were seen once. Terminally differentiated effector memory CD45RA+ cells were excluded by CCR7 positive selection of CD45RO-negative cells. Sequences were obtained from naive CD8+ T cells sorted from blood. The rearrangement joins TRBV13 to TRBJ1-2; a possible D gene is TRBD1 (5 bases). The clonotype comes from a man between 18 and 35 years old in good health. CDR3 amino acids: CASSLGLGDYGYTF. DNA of the CDR3: TGTGCCAGCAGCTTAGGCTTAGGGGACTATGGCTACACCTTC. The full variable domain, its missing parts supplied by reference TRBV13 and TRBJ1-2, is AAGVIQSPRHLIKEKRETATLKCYPIPRHDTVYWYQQGPGQDPQFLISFYEKMQSDKGSIPDRFSAQQFSDYHSELNMSSLELGDSALYFCASSLGLGDYGYTFGSGTRLTVV.